The sample holds many counts of the clone carrying this T cell receptor beta chain. Individual cDNA molecules carried attached unique molecular identifiers. TCRdb re-derived calls from the 5' RACE reads in MiXCR, one entry per CDR3 protein. Of some 30,000 distinct CDR3 sequences listed, under 5.5% are singletons. There are 15 residues in the CDR3. V lost 1 base, J lost 5 bases, and 15 bases lay in between. These data are taken from a study of early T cells in non-severe SARS-CoV-2 infection. Whole-study context: Chains stayed unpaired after sequencing of bulk RNA from unsorted whole blood.

The sequencing input was whole blood. This receptor was taken from an adult who was a healthcare worker with PCR-confirmed SARS-CoV-2 infection or an uninfected control (not recorded which). This sequence joins TRBV12-3 or TRBV12-4 and TRBJ2-7; D is undetermined. Here the CDR3 reads CASSLVGSRKDEQYF. The CDR3 DNA is TGTGCCAGCAGTTTAGTGGGGTCAAGAAAGGACGAGCAGTACTTC.